These 11 T cell receptor beta chains came from one sample sequenced in a study of blood T cells in healthy people across ages. Combining a sample-barcoded 5' primer with a J-beta primer mix, a second PCR ran for 7 to 11 cycles. Via MiXCR, TCRdb re-called the 5' RACE reads, giving one row per CDR3 protein. The data contain roughly 1.9 million distinct CDR3 sequences, around 40% of them singletons. Specimen: blood. Receptors were obtained from a human donor in good health.

The chain links TRBV11-2 to TRBJ2-1, with D hard to call. Germline V gene lookup returns CDR1 SGHAT and CDR2 FQNNGV. V lost 5 bases and J lost 6, with 26 bases in between. The CDR3 has 18 residues. CDR3 bases: TGTGCCAGCAGCCCGGGCTTTGGGTACCTTTCAGCCGTCAATGAGCAGTTCTTC. Protein sequence: CASSPGFGYLSAVNEQFF. Full variable domain (outside the CDR3, taken from reference TRBV11-2 and TRBJ2-1): EAGVAQSPRYKIIEKRQSVAFWCNPISGHATLYWYQQILGQGPKLLIQFQNNGVVDDSQLPKDRFSAERLKGVDSTLKIQPAKLEDSAVYLCASSPGFGYLSAVNEQFFGPGTRLTVL.

The chain combines TRBV20-1 with TRBJ2-1, with 8 bases lining up with TRBD2. This CDR3 comprises 14 residues. Germline V gene sequence: CDR1 DFQATT, CDR2 SNEGSKA (reference sequence). V was clipped by 2 bases and J by 5 bases; unmatched bases: 5. CDR3 residues: CSARTAGGHNEQFF. CDR3 DNA: TGCAGTGCTAGAACGGCGGGGGGCCACAATGAGCAGTTCTTC.

Only a few counts were recorded for this clonotype. One end of the junction does not line up with germline, which may come from a read error. The CDR3 sequence is CASSFGIGYGYTF. The CDR3, as DNA: TGCGCCAGCAGTTTTGGGATAGGATATGGCTACACCTTC. The chain recombines TRBV12-3 or TRBV12-4 with TRBJ1-2, with no clear D. CDR3 size: 13 residues.

This clonotype was found a few times. The chain recombines TRBV7-2 with TRBJ2-3, with TRBD2 identical over 9 bases. The CDR3 is 14 amino acids. CDR1 SGHTA and CDR2 FQGNSA come from the germline V gene. The V segment lost 4 bases and the J segment 5 bases; nucleotides outside the gene matches: 4. The chain's CDR3 is CASSSQRGVDTQYF. CDR3 bases: TGTGCCAGCAGCTCCCAGCGGGGGGTAGATACGCAGTATTTT.

In this sample, this clonotype turned up many times. The gene calls are TRBV29-1 and TRBJ2-7; 8 bases fit TRBD1. There are 12 residues in the CDR3. Germline values: CDR1 SQVTM, CDR2 ANQGSEA. The junction had 5 bases not matched to a gene; V was cut back by 5 bases and J by 5 bases. The CDR3 DNA is TGCAGCGTTACAGGGGGATCCGACGAGCAGTACTTC. It is translated as CSVTGGSDEQYF.

This clonotype was detected a few times. V is TRBV6-2 or TRBV6-3 and J is TRBJ2-3, with 9 bases identical to TRBD2. Germline CDR1 MNHEY, CDR2 SVGEGT. CDR3 length equals 16 residues. V lost 7 bases to trimming and J lost 3 bases; unmatched junction nucleotides: 11. The CDR3 protein is CASTKAGGTVTDTQYF. CDR3 coding DNA: TGTGCCAGCACCAAAGCGGGGGGCACGGTGACAGATACGCAGTATTTT.

This clonotype was detected a few times. The chain links TRBV10-3 to TRBJ2-6; D uncertain. Germline V gene lookup returns CDR1 ENHRY and CDR2 SYGVKD. The length of the CDR3 is 14 residues. CDR3 region: CVTLGLSGANVLTF. CDR3 nucleotide sequence: TGTGTCACTCTCGGGCTCTCTGGGGCCAACGTCCTGACTTTC.

This clonotype was found a few times. This rearrangement joins TRBV25-1 to TRBJ1-2, with 8 bases lining up with TRBD1. CDR3 length equals 19 residues. In germline, CDR1 is MGHDK, CDR2 SYGVNS. Trimming removed 0 bases from V and 2 bases from J; junction bases left unmatched: 14. The CDR3 loop is CASSEYPGTGRSRNYGYTF. The CDR3 DNA follows: TGTGCCAGCAGTGAATACCCTGGGACAGGCAGATCAAGAAACTATGGCTACACCTTC.

The chain employs TRBV20-1 and TRBJ2-5; the D gene is possibly TRBD1 (6 bases). The assigned J gene may be wrong: the sequence end matches TRBJ2-7 better. The CDR3 spans 14 residues. CDR1 and CDR2 (germline): DFQATT, SNEGSKA (reference sequence). In DNA form, the CDR3 reads TGCAGTGCTAGTGGAACAGGGACGCCCTACGAGCAGTACTTC. It is translated as CSASGTGTPYEQYF.

The rearrangement joins TRBV6-2 or TRBV6-3 to TRBJ2-3; D remains ambiguous. V was shortened by 0 bases and J by 7 bases, with 2 bases between the two germline ends. Germline loops: CDR1 MNHEY, CDR2 SVGEGT. This CDR3 contains 11 residues. For the CDR3, the DNA is TGTGCCAGCAGTTACTCTAATACGCAGTATTTT. Translating it yields CASSYSNTQYF.

The sample holds a few counts of this clonotype. The chain employs TRBV7-3 and TRBJ2-3, with TRBD2 matching 7 bases. The CDR3 length is 15 residues. Germline CDR1 reads SGHTA; CDR2 reads FQGTGA. Unmatched junction bases numbered 4, after V lost 2 bases and J lost 2 bases. The CDR3 sequence: CASSLAGDLTDTQYF. CDR3 coding DNA: TGTGCCAGCAGCTTAGCGGGGGACCTCACAGATACGCAGTATTTT.